This TCR beta chain derives from a study of technical replicates of blood from several donors. Produced via immunoSEQ multiplex PCR; TCRdb's table is partial and in-frame only. The sample carries 60,000 to 90,000 clones, approximately 93% recorded once. Trimming took 1 base from V and 0 from J, leaving 12 bases between them. CDR3 size: 17 residues. Germline lookup yields CDR1 LGHNA and CDR2 YNFKEQ. The receptor's source is a human donor in good health. Sequencing input: T cells isolated from PBMCs. The chain employs TRBV4-2 and TRBJ2-2; TRBD2 might be the D (6 bases). CDR3 amino acids: CASSQAWRETNTGELFF. The DNA for the CDR3 is TGTGCCAGCAGCCAAGCCTGGCGGGAAACGAACACCGGGGAGCTGTTTTTT.